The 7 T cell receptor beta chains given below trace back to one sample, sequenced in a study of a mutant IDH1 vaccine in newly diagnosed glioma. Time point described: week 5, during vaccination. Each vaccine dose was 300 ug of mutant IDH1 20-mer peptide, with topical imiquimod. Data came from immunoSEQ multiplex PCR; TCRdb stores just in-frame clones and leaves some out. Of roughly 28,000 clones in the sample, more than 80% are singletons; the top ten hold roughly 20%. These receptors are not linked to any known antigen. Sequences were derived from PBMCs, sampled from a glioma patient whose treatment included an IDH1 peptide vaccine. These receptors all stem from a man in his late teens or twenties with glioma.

In DNA, the CDR3 is TGTGCCAGCAGCTTGGCCGCAGGGGAGAACTATGGCTACACCTTC. Amino acids: CASSLAAGENYGYTF. This chain connects TRBV5-6 to TRBJ1-2, with a tentative D call TRBD1 (6 bases). Germline V CDR1 and CDR2: SGHDT, YYEEEE. Trimming stripped 0 bases from V and 2 bases from J, with 11 bases between. There are 15 residues in the CDR3.

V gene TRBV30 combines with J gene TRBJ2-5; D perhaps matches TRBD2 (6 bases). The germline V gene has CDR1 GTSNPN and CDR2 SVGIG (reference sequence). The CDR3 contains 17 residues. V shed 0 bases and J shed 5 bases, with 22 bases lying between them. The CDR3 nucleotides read TGTGCCTGGAGTGTAATGATAGGGGCGGGAAAGGGTGAGACCCAGTACTTC. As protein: CAWSVMIGAGKGETQYF.

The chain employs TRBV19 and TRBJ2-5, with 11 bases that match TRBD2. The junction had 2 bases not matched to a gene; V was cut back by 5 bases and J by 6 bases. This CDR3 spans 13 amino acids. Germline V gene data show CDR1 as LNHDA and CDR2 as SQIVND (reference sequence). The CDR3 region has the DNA TGTGCCAGTAGTGTGACTAGCGGGAAGACCCAGTACTTC. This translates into CASSVTSGKTQYF. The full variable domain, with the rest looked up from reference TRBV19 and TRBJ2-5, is DGGITQSPKYLFRKEGQNVTLSCEQNLNHDAMYWYRQDPGQGLRLIYYSQIVNDFQKGDIAEGYSVSREKKESFPLTVTSAQKNPTAFYLCASSVTSGKTQYFGPGTRLLVL.

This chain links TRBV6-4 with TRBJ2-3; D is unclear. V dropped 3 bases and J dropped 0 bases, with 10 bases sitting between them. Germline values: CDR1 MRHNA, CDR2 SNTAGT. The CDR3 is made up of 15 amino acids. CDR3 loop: CASSDSPASTDTQYF. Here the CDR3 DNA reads TGTGCCAGCAGTGATTCCCCAGCTAGCACAGATACGCAGTATTTT.

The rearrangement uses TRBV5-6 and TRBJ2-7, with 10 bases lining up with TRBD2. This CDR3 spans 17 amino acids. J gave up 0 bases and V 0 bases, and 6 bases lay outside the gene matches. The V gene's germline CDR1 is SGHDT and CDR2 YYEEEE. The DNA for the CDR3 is TGTGCCAGCAGCTTGGCTAGCGGGAGCTTCAGCTCCTACGAGCAGTACTTC. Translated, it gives CASSLASGSFSSYEQYF.

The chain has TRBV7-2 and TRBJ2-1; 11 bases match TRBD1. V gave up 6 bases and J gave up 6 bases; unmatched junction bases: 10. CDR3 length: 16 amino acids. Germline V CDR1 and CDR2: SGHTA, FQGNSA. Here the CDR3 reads CASRQSGTGGLNEQFF. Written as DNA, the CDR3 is TGTGCCAGCAGGCAATCGGGGACAGGGGGACTCAATGAGCAGTTCTTC.

The DNA for the CDR3 is TGTGCCAGCAGTCACGGTGTAAGCAATCAGCCCCAGCATTTT. Protein sequence: CASSHGVSNQPQHF. V gene TRBV5-6 combines with J gene TRBJ1-5; D gene uncertain. The V and J ends lost 5 bases and 1 base respectively, with 10 bases between them. The CDR3 totals 14 residues. Looked up from germline, CDR1 is SGHDT and CDR2 is YYEEEE.